This T cell receptor (beta chain) was captured in a study of blood T cell repertoires in COVID-19. The CDR3 is made up of 15 amino acids. Germline-derived CDR1 and CDR2 are SNHLY and FYNNEI. V trimming: 0 bases; J trimming: 3 bases; junction bases outside the gene matches: 4. Per the study methods: Amplification of reference gene primers provided the estimated nucleated cell counts. TCRdb's copy holds only in-frame clones and misses some; the assay was immunoSEQ multiplex PCR. V, J and clone size were drawn from that table, and D and trimming were deduced from the DNA. In the table there are 200,000 to 250,000 clones, 86% of which are singletons.

This clonotype was obtained from a middle-aged woman with acute COVID-19. The specimen sequenced was PBMCs or T cells enriched from blood (not recorded which). The chain joins TRBV2 to TRBJ1-1; TRBD1 aligns across 7 bases. In nucleotides, the CDR3 is TGTGCCAGCAGTGAAGCGCGCAGGGGGTACACTGAAGCTTTCTTT. It is translated as CASSEARRGYTEAFF.